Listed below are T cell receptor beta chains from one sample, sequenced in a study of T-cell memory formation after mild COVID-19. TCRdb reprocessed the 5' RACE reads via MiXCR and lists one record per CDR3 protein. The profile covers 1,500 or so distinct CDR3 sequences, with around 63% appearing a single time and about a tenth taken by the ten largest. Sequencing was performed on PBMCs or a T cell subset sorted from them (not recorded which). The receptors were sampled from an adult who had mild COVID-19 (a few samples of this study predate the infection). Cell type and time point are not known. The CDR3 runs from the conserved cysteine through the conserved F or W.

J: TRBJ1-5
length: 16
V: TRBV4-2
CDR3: CASSQEVGQSNQPQHF

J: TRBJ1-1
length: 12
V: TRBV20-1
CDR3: CSARYGNTEAFF

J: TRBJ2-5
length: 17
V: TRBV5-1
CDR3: CASSWTGDGLGKWTQYF

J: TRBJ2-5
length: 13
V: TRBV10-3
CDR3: CAIAQGGQETQYF

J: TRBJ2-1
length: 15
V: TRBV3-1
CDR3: CASSQGAENYNEQFF

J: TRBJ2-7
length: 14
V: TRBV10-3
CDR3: CAISEGVGLDEQYF

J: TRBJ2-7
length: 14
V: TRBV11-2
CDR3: CASSPSGHPYEQYF

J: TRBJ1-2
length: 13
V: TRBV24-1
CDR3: CATSEQDRRGYTF

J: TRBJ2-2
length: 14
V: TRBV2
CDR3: CASTQGGSTGELFF

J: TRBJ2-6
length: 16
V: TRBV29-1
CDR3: CSVERDTDSGANVLTF

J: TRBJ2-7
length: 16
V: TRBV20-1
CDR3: CSARAAEGVSSYEQYF

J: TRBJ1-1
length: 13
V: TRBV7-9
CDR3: CASSLGTATEAFF

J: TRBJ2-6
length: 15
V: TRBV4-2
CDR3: CASSQVQSGANVLTF

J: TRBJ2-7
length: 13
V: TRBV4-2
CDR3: CASSPETGARGYF

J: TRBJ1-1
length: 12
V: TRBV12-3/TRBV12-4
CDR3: CASSRRNTEAFF

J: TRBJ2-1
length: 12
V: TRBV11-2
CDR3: CASSLGVEEQFF

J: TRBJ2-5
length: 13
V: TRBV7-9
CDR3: CASSFASGETQYF

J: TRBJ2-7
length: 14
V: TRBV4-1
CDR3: CASSQGGVSNEQYF